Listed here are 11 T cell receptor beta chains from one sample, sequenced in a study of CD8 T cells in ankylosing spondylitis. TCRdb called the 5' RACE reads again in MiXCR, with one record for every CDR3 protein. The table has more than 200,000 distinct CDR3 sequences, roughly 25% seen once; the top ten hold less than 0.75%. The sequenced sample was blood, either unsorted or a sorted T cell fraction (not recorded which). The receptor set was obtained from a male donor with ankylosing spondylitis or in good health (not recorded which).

The CDR3, as DNA: TGTGCCAGCACCCTAGGGACAGGGAAGTCAGCGACCCAGTACTTC. It specifies CASTLGTGKSATQYF. The V and J genes are TRBV12-3 or TRBV12-4 and TRBJ2-5, with 9 bases aligning to TRBD1. V was clipped by 7 bases and J by 7 bases; unmatched bases: 13. This CDR3 region has 15 residues.

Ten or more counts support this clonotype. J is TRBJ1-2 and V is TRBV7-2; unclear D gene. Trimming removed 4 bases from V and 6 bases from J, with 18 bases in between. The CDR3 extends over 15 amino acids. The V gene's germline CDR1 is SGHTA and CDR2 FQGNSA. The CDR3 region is CASSSRQLPLDGYTF. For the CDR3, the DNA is TGTGCCAGCAGCTCGCGCCAACTGCCTTTGGATGGCTACACCTTC.

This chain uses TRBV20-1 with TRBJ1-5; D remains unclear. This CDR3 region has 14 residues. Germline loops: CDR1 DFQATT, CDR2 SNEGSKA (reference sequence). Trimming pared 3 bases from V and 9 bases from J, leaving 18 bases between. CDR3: CSASFQVGRGPQHF. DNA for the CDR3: TGCAGTGCTAGTTTCCAGGTGGGCCGGGGGCCCCAGCATTTT.

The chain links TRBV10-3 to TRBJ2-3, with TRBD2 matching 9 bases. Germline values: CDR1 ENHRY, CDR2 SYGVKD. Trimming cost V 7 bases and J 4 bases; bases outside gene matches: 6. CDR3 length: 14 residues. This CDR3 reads CAINRRGGPDTQYF. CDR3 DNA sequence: TGTGCCATCAATAGGCGGGGGGGCCCAGATACGCAGTATTTT.

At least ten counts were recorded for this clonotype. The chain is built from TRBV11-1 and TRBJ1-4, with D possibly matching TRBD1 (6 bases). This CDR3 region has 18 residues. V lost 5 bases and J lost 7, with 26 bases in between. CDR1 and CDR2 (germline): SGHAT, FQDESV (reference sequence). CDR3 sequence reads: CASSPLVDSGHLSEKLFF. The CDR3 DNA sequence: TGTGCCAGCAGCCCCCTTGTCGACTCGGGACATTTATCTGAAAAACTGTTTTTT.

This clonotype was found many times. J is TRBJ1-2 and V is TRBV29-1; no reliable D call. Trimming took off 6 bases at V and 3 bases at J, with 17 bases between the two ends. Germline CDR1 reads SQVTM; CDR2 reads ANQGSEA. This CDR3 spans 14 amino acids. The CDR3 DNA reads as TGCAGCGTCTCCTCGAGTGGTGGGGACTATGGCTACACCTTC. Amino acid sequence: CSVSSSGGDYGYTF.

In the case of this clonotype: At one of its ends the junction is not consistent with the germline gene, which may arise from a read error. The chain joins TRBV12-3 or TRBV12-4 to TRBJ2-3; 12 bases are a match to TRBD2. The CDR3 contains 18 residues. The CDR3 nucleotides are TGTACCAGCAGTTTAACCCCAGGACTAGCGGGGATCACAGATACGCAGTATTTT. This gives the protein CTSSLTPGLAGITDTQYF.

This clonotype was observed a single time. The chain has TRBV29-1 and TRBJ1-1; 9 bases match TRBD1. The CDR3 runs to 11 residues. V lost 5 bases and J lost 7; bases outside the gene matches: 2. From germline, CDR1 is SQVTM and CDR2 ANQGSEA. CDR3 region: CSVRQGDEAFF. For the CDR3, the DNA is TGCAGCGTTCGACAGGGGGATGAAGCTTTCTTT.

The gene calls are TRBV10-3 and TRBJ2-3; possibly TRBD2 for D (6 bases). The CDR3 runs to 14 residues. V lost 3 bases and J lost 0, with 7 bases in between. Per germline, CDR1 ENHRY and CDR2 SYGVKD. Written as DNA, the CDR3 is TGTGCCATCAGTGAAGCGGGTAGCACAGATACGCAGTATTTT. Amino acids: CAISEAGSTDTQYF.

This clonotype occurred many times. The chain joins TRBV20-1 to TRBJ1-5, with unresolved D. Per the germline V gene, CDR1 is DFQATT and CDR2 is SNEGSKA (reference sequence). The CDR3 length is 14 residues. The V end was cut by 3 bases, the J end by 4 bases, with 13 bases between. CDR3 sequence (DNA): TGCAGTGCTAGGTATGGCGGTGCGAATCAGCCCCAGCATTTT. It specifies CSARYGGANQPQHF.

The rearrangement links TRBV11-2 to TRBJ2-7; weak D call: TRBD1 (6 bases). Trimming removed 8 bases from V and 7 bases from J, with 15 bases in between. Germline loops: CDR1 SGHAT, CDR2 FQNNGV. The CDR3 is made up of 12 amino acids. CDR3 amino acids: CASELQGFEQYF. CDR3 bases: TGTGCCAGCGAACTACAGGGCTTTGAGCAGTACTTC.